Listed below are T cell receptor beta chains from one sample, sequenced in a study of blood T cell repertoires in COVID-19. The protocol was immunoSEQ multiplex PCR, while the TCRdb copy is restricted to in-frame clones and leaves out a portion. The sample lists 25,000 to 30,000 clones; 68% were seen once. Material for sequencing was peripheral blood. The receptors derive from a human donor in a cohort sampled during active COVID-19. The CDR3 runs from the conserved cysteine through the conserved F or W. D genes are given only for firm matches. Size tells how often a clone was seen (once, few, many) or the class of an expanded clone, and some rows leave it out.

len: 15
j_gene: TRBJ2-1
d_gene: TRBD2
v_gene: TRBV7-2
abundance: -
CDR3nt: TGTGCCAGCAGCTCTACTAGCGGGAGGGCCTTTGAGCAGTTCTTC
CDR3aa: CASSSTSGRAFEQFF

len: 12
j_gene: TRBJ1-1
d_gene: TRBD1
v_gene: TRBV5-1
abundance: -
CDR3nt: TGCGCCAGCAGCCTGCAGGGGGATGAAGCTTTCTTT
CDR3aa: CASSLQGDEAFF

len: 15
j_gene: TRBJ2-1
d_gene: TRBD2
v_gene: TRBV6-6
abundance: few
CDR3nt: TGTGCCAGCAGTCCCCAGCGGGGGGGCTTCGATGAGCAGTTCTTC
CDR3aa: CASSPQRGGFDEQFF

len: 15
j_gene: TRBJ1-2
d_gene: -
v_gene: TRBV11-3
abundance: -
CDR3nt: TGTGCCAGCAGCTTAGATCCCGGAGGATCCGGGGGCTACACCTTC
CDR3aa: CASSLDPGGSGGYTF

len: 14
j_gene: TRBJ2-5
d_gene: -
v_gene: TRBV7-2
abundance: -
CDR3nt: TGTGCCAGCAGCTTATTCGGGGGGCCTGAGACCCAGTACTTC
CDR3aa: CASSLFGGPETQYF

len: 20
j_gene: TRBJ1-6
d_gene: -
v_gene: TRBV23-1
abundance: -
CDR3nt: TGCGCCAGCAGTCAATCTCCCCTACGAGGGCGGACCTCCTATAATTCACCCCTCCACTTT
CDR3aa: CASSQSPLRGRTSYNSPLHF

len: 14
j_gene: TRBJ2-7
d_gene: TRBD1
v_gene: TRBV5-4
abundance: -
CDR3nt: TGTGCCAGCAGATCCGGGACAGGGACCTACGAGCAGTACTTC
CDR3aa: CASRSGTGTYEQYF

len: 13
j_gene: TRBJ2-7
d_gene: TRBD1
v_gene: TRBV11-2
abundance: -
CDR3nt: TGTGCCAGCAGCTTACAGGGGGCCAACGAGCAGTACTTC
CDR3aa: CASSLQGANEQYF

len: 13
j_gene: TRBJ2-7
d_gene: TRBD1
v_gene: TRBV2
abundance: -
CDR3nt: TGTGCCAGCAGTCACCGACAGGGGACCGAGCAGTACTTC
CDR3aa: CASSHRQGTEQYF

len: 13
j_gene: TRBJ2-7
d_gene: -
v_gene: TRBV10-2
abundance: many
CDR3nt: TGCGCCAGCAGCGATGACAGGACCTACGAGCAGTACTTC
CDR3aa: CASSDDRTYEQYF

len: 15
j_gene: TRBJ1-3
d_gene: -
v_gene: TRBV15
abundance: few
CDR3nt: TGTGCCACCAGCAGTTACCGGGACACAAGAAACACCATATATTTT
CDR3aa: CATSSYRDTRNTIYF

len: 20
j_gene: TRBJ2-3
d_gene: TRBD2
v_gene: TRBV5-4
abundance: -
CDR3nt: TGTGCCAGCAGCTCGTTTGGCGGGACTAGCGGGAGTATTGGCACAGATACGCAGTATTTT
CDR3aa: CASSSFGGTSGSIGTDTQYF

len: 13
j_gene: TRBJ2-1
d_gene: -
v_gene: TRBV2
abundance: few
CDR3nt: TGTGCCAGCAAGAAGAGCTCCTACAATGAGCAGTTCTTC
CDR3aa: CASKKSSYNEQFF

len: 15
j_gene: TRBJ1-4
d_gene: TRBD1
v_gene: TRBV7-2
abundance: -
CDR3nt: TGTGCCAGCGGTAGACCGGGACAGGGACGGGAAAAACTGTTTTTT
CDR3aa: CASGRPGQGREKLFF

len: 14
j_gene: TRBJ1-2
d_gene: -
v_gene: TRBV5-4
abundance: -
CDR3nt: TGTGCCAGCAGCTTGGGCGGGACCTCCTATGGCTACACCTTC
CDR3aa: CASSLGGTSYGYTF

len: 13
j_gene: TRBJ2-3
d_gene: TRBD2
v_gene: TRBV19
abundance: -
CDR3nt: TGTGCCTGTGGGACGGGAGGCGCAGATACGCAGTATTTT
CDR3aa: CACGTGGADTQYF

len: 13
j_gene: TRBJ2-5
d_gene: -
v_gene: TRBV12-3/TRBV12-4
abundance: -
CDR3nt: TGTGCCAGCATGCCCGGGCAGGGAAAGACCCAGTACTTC
CDR3aa: CASMPGQGKTQYF

len: 12
j_gene: TRBJ2-1
d_gene: -
v_gene: TRBV2
abundance: -
CDR3nt: TGTGCCAGCAGTGAACTAGCCGGTGAGCAGTTCTTC
CDR3aa: CASSELAGEQFF

len: 15
j_gene: TRBJ1-5
d_gene: -
v_gene: TRBV2
abundance: -
CDR3nt: TGTGCCAGCAATCCCTTAGGGACACCCTATCAGCCCCAGCATTTT
CDR3aa: CASNPLGTPYQPQHF

len: 15
j_gene: TRBJ2-7
d_gene: TRBD1
v_gene: TRBV6-5
abundance: once
CDR3nt: TGTGCCAGCAGTTCCCGGACAGGGCACTCCTACGAGCAGTACTTC
CDR3aa: CASSSRTGHSYEQYF

len: 16
j_gene: TRBJ1-1
d_gene: -
v_gene: TRBV5-1
abundance: -
CDR3nt: TGCGCCAGCAGCTTGGACCCCCTTACAGAGAACACTGAAGCTTTCTTT
CDR3aa: CASSLDPLTENTEAFF

len: 15
j_gene: TRBJ2-2
d_gene: -
v_gene: TRBV5-4
abundance: -
CDR3nt: TGTGCCAGCAGCTTGGCCTCAGGGGACACCGGGGAGCTGTTTTTT
CDR3aa: CASSLASGDTGELFF

len: 13
j_gene: TRBJ2-7
d_gene: -
v_gene: TRBV12-3/TRBV12-4
abundance: -
CDR3nt: TGTGCCAGCAGACTAGCTGCCACCTACGAGCAGTACTTC
CDR3aa: CASRLAATYEQYF

len: 15
j_gene: TRBJ1-2
d_gene: TRBD1
v_gene: TRBV5-1
abundance: few
CDR3nt: TGCGCCAGCACCGACGATGCCGGGACAGGGGGCGGCTACACCTTC
CDR3aa: CASTDDAGTGGGYTF

len: 17
j_gene: TRBJ1-1
d_gene: TRBD1
v_gene: TRBV9
abundance: -
CDR3nt: TGTGCCAGCAGCGCTCCCGGGACAGGGAGTAGGGACACTGAAGCTTTCTTT
CDR3aa: CASSAPGTGSRDTEAFF

len: 15
j_gene: TRBJ2-5
d_gene: -
v_gene: TRBV9
abundance: -
CDR3nt: TGTGCCAGCAGCGTAGGGGCTACAGTCCAAGAGACCCAGTACTTC
CDR3aa: CASSVGATVQETQYF

len: 15
j_gene: TRBJ2-2
d_gene: TRBD2
v_gene: TRBV4-2
abundance: few
CDR3nt: TGTGCCAGCAGCCAAATGGCGGGAGATACCGGGGAGCTGTTTTTT
CDR3aa: CASSQMAGDTGELFF

len: 17
j_gene: TRBJ2-1
d_gene: TRBD2
v_gene: TRBV11-3
abundance: -
CDR3nt: TGTGCCAGCAGCTTAGAACGCGGGACTAGCGGGAGTAATGAGCAGTTCTTC
CDR3aa: CASSLERGTSGSNEQFF

len: 13
j_gene: TRBJ1-2
d_gene: TRBD1
v_gene: TRBV12-3/TRBV12-4
abundance: -
CDR3nt: TGTGCCAGCAGTTTCGACAGGGGCTCTGGCTACACCTTC
CDR3aa: CASSFDRGSGYTF

len: 11
j_gene: TRBJ2-1
d_gene: -
v_gene: TRBV6-2/TRBV6-3
abundance: -
CDR3nt: TGTGCCAGCAGTCAGATCAATGAGCAGTTCTTC
CDR3aa: CASSQINEQFF

len: 13
j_gene: TRBJ2-1
d_gene: -
v_gene: TRBV19
abundance: once
CDR3nt: TGTGCCAGTAGCCGGAGCTCCTACAATGAGCAGTTCTTC
CDR3aa: CASSRSSYNEQFF

len: 16
j_gene: TRBJ2-3
d_gene: TRBD2
v_gene: TRBV19
abundance: few
CDR3nt: TGTGCCGGAAAGGTGGGGACTAGCGGGGGGACAGATACGCAGTATTTT
CDR3aa: CAGKVGTSGGTDTQYF

len: 13
j_gene: TRBJ2-7
d_gene: TRBD2
v_gene: TRBV3-1/TRBV3-2
abundance: -
CDR3nt: TGTGCCAGCCTCCAGCGGGGGGTGGGGGAGCAGTACTTC
CDR3aa: CASLQRGVGEQYF

len: 14
j_gene: TRBJ1-1
d_gene: TRBD1
v_gene: TRBV7-9
abundance: many
CDR3nt: TGTGCCAGCCTTCTGGGACAGCTTAACACTGAAGCTTTCTTT
CDR3aa: CASLLGQLNTEAFF

len: 14
j_gene: TRBJ1-2
d_gene: -
v_gene: TRBV5-1
abundance: -
CDR3nt: TGCGCCAGCAGCCCCGGGGGGGGACGGTATGGCTACACCTTC
CDR3aa: CASSPGGGRYGYTF

len: 16
j_gene: TRBJ1-6
d_gene: -
v_gene: TRBV6-1
abundance: -
CDR3nt: TGTGCCAGCAGTGTCGAGGTTTTCTCCTATAATTCACCCCTCCACTTT
CDR3aa: CASSVEVFSYNSPLHF

len: 14
j_gene: TRBJ2-3
d_gene: -
v_gene: TRBV11-3
abundance: few
CDR3nt: TGTGCCAGCAGCTTAGATGATTCGAGGGATACGCAGTATTTT
CDR3aa: CASSLDDSRDTQYF

len: 14
j_gene: TRBJ1-2
d_gene: TRBD1
v_gene: TRBV28
abundance: few
CDR3nt: TGTGCCAGCAGCCATCAGGGGGCCGTCGATGGCTACACCTTC
CDR3aa: CASSHQGAVDGYTF

len: 15
j_gene: TRBJ2-7
d_gene: TRBD1
v_gene: TRBV11-2
abundance: -
CDR3nt: TGTGCCAGCAGCTCGACCGGGACAGGGGCCTACGAGCAGTACTTC
CDR3aa: CASSSTGTGAYEQYF

len: 15
j_gene: TRBJ2-3
d_gene: -
v_gene: TRBV27
abundance: -
CDR3nt: TGTGCCAGCAGTTTCACTAGCCCCTACACAGATACGCAGTATTTT
CDR3aa: CASSFTSPYTDTQYF

len: 14
j_gene: TRBJ2-3
d_gene: TRBD2
v_gene: TRBV28
abundance: -
CDR3nt: TGTGCCAGCAATCCGGGAGGGAACACAGATACGCAGTATTTT
CDR3aa: CASNPGGNTDTQYF

len: 16
j_gene: TRBJ1-5
d_gene: -
v_gene: TRBV4-3
abundance: -
CDR3nt: TGCGCCAGCAGCCAAGATCTATGGAGCTTTAATCAGCCCCAGCATTTT
CDR3aa: CASSQDLWSFNQPQHF

len: 15
j_gene: TRBJ2-7
d_gene: TRBD1
v_gene: TRBV27
abundance: -
CDR3nt: TGTGCCAGCAGTTTAAGGCAGGGGGCTTCCTACGAGCAGTACTTC
CDR3aa: CASSLRQGASYEQYF

len: 15
j_gene: TRBJ2-7
d_gene: -
v_gene: TRBV5-1
abundance: -
CDR3nt: TGCGCCAGCAGCCCAACAGGGATTGGGGCCTACGAGCAGTACTTC
CDR3aa: CASSPTGIGAYEQYF

len: 21
j_gene: TRBJ1-1
d_gene: -
v_gene: TRBV5-1
abundance: -
CDR3nt: TGCGCCAGCAGCTGGGGCGTTGGGAACAGGGCCTACACCCTCACAAACACTGAAGCTTTCTTT
CDR3aa: CASSWGVGNRAYTLTNTEAFF

len: 15
j_gene: TRBJ2-5
d_gene: TRBD2
v_gene: TRBV18
abundance: -
CDR3nt: TGTGCCAGCTCACCACCGAGCGGGAGACAAGAGACCCAGTACTTC
CDR3aa: CASSPPSGRQETQYF

len: 14
j_gene: TRBJ2-1
d_gene: TRBD1
v_gene: TRBV29-1
abundance: -
CDR3nt: TGCAGCGTTGAAGCCAGGGGGCGACCCAATGAGCAGTTCTTC
CDR3aa: CSVEARGRPNEQFF

len: 15
j_gene: TRBJ2-1
d_gene: TRBD1
v_gene: TRBV28
abundance: -
CDR3nt: TGTGCCAGCACCCCGAGACAGGGGAGGTTCGATGAGCAGTTCTTC
CDR3aa: CASTPRQGRFDEQFF

len: 17
j_gene: TRBJ2-1
d_gene: -
v_gene: TRBV7-6
abundance: -
CDR3nt: TGTGCCAGCAGCTTAGGAGAGGGAAGATGGACCTACAATGAGCAGTTCTTC
CDR3aa: CASSLGEGRWTYNEQFF

len: 15
j_gene: TRBJ1-5
d_gene: -
v_gene: TRBV6-5
abundance: once
CDR3nt: TGTGCCAGCAGTTACTCTCCGGGGGGCAATCAGCCCCAGCATTTT
CDR3aa: CASSYSPGGNQPQHF

len: 15
j_gene: TRBJ1-6
d_gene: TRBD1
v_gene: TRBV28
abundance: -
CDR3nt: TGTGCCAGCAGTATCAGGGGGCCCGATAATTCACCCCTCCACTTT
CDR3aa: CASSIRGPDNSPLHF

len: 15
j_gene: TRBJ2-5
d_gene: -
v_gene: TRBV6-5
abundance: few
CDR3nt: TGTGCCAGCAGCCCGACTTCTAGCGTATTGGAGACCCAGTACTTC
CDR3aa: CASSPTSSVLETQYF

len: 15
j_gene: TRBJ2-7
d_gene: -
v_gene: TRBV4-1
abundance: -
CDR3nt: TGCGCCAGCAGCCAAGATTACGTACTCTCCTACGAGCAGTACTTC
CDR3aa: CASSQDYVLSYEQYF

len: 14
j_gene: TRBJ1-6
d_gene: -
v_gene: TRBV7-9
abundance: few
CDR3nt: TGTGCCAGCAGCTCCCAGGGGCGTCCGGAACCCCTCCACTTT
CDR3aa: CASSSQGRPEPLHF

len: 15
j_gene: TRBJ1-1
d_gene: -
v_gene: TRBV4-1
abundance: once
CDR3nt: TGCGCCAGCAGCCAACCTTTCAAGGGGGACACTGAAGCTTTCTTT
CDR3aa: CASSQPFKGDTEAFF